This is a list of T cell receptor beta chains from one sample in a study of technical replicates of blood from a few donors. Some clones are missing from TCRdb's copy, which holds only in-frame ones; the method was immunoSEQ multiplex PCR. Among 70,000 to 85,000 clones, roughly 92% were seen once, and the ten largest hold about 0.39%. The sample comprised T cells isolated from PBMCs. These receptors were collected from a human donor in good health. CDR3s include the opening cysteine and the closing phenylalanine or tryptophan. D genes are given only for firm matches. Size tells how often a clone was seen (once, few, many) or the class of an expanded clone, and some rows leave it out.

TRBV27	TRBJ1-2	TRBD1	-	CASSLRGQVWGYTF	TGTGCCAGCAGTTTGCGGGGACAGGTCTGGGGCTACACCTTC
TRBV30	TRBJ2-5	TRBD2	-	CAWSVRRTSDTQYF	TGTGCCTGGAGTGTACGAAGGACTAGCGATACCCAGTACTTC
TRBV7-9	TRBJ1-1	-	once	CASSGGVTHTEAFF	TGTGCCAGCAGCGGGGGGGTCACTCACACTGAAGCTTTCTTT
TRBV14	TRBJ2-5	-	-	CASSQVMGSWGSIYQETQYF	TGTGCCAGCAGCCAAGTGATGGGGTCTTGGGGCTCAATTTACCAAGAGACCCAGTACTTC
TRBV27	TRBJ1-2	-	-	CATAGAGSYGYTF	TGTGCCACCGCGGGAGCGGGTAGCTATGGCTACACCTTC
TRBV9	TRBJ2-5	-	-	CASSGGGQETQYF	TGTGCCAGCAGCGGAGGAGGGCAAGAGACCCAGTACTTC
TRBV27	TRBJ2-7	TRBD2	-	CASSLLGLAGGPGDEQYF	TGTGCCAGCAGTTTATTGGGACTAGCGGGAGGGCCTGGGGACGAGCAGTACTTC
TRBV7-9	TRBJ1-5	TRBD1	-	CASRTGDNQPQHF	TGTGCCAGCAGGACAGGGGACAATCAGCCCCAGCATTTT
TRBV28	TRBJ2-7	-	-	CASSLTGSYEQYF	TGTGCCAGCAGTCTTACAGGGAGCTACGAGCAGTACTTC
TRBV9	TRBJ1-4	TRBD1	-	CASSAAGTENEKLFF	TGTGCCAGCAGCGCCGCCGGGACAGAGAATGAAAAACTGTTTTTT
TRBV6-6	TRBJ2-1	TRBD2	-	CASSQLAGGYNEQFF	TGTGCCAGCAGCCAACTAGCGGGAGGTTACAATGAGCAGTTCTTC
TRBV30	TRBJ1-2	TRBD1	once	CAWSDWGQNYGYTF	TGTGCCTGGAGTGACTGGGGACAGAACTATGGCTACACCTTC
TRBV6-1	TRBJ1-5	-	-	CASSSVRNQPQHF	TGTGCCAGCAGTAGCGTCCGAAATCAGCCCCAGCATTTT
TRBV6-5	TRBJ2-1	-	-	CASSYSRGNEQFF	TGTGCCAGCAGTTACTCCAGGGGCAATGAGCAGTTCTTC
TRBV9	TRBJ1-4	-	once	CASSVVLGGIEKLFF	TGTGCCAGCAGCGTAGTATTGGGGGGTATTGAAAAACTGTTTTTT
TRBV6-6	TRBJ1-2	TRBD1	-	CASTTGDGYTF	TGTGCCAGCACCACAGGGGACGGCTACACCTTC
TRBV7-9	TRBJ2-5	-	once	CASSSRRLAAETQYF	TGTGCCAGCAGCTCCCGCCGCTTGGCGGCAGAGACCCAGTACTTC
TRBV2	TRBJ2-1	TRBD2	-	CASYGGSFYNEQFF	TGTGCCAGCTACGGCGGGAGTTTCTACAATGAGCAGTTCTTC
TRBV7-9	TRBJ1-2	TRBD1	-	CASSFPEGGAGYTF	TGTGCCAGCAGTTTCCCTGAAGGGGGCGCAGGCTACACCTTC
TRBV11-2	TRBJ2-7	-	-	CASSLNPGLVDEQYF	TGTGCCAGCAGCTTAAACCCGGGACTCGTGGACGAGCAGTACTTC
TRBV6-5	TRBJ2-7	-	-	CASSTTGLYEQYF	TGTGCCAGCAGCACCACAGGGCTCTACGAGCAGTACTTC
TRBV6-1	TRBJ2-3	-	-	CASSESGEDTQYF	TGTGCCAGCAGTGAAAGCGGCGAAGATACGCAGTATTTT
TRBV10-2	TRBJ1-5	TRBD1	-	CASSRTGLIGNQPQHF	TGCGCCAGCAGTAGGACAGGCCTGATCGGCAATCAGCCCCAGCATTTT
TRBV6-5	TRBJ2-5	-	-	CASSRSIEETQYF	TGTGCCAGCAGCCGAAGCATAGAAGAGACCCAGTACTTC
TRBV29-1	TRBJ2-7	TRBD2	-	CSVEGGETYEQYF	TGCAGCGTTGAGGGGGGGGAGACCTACGAGCAGTACTTC
TRBV7-2	TRBJ1-2	TRBD1	-	CASSWDSRPLF	TGTGCCAGCAGCTGGGACAGCCGCCCCCTCTTC
TRBV28	TRBJ2-1	-	-	CASTEARSSYNEQFF	TGTGCCAGCACCGAGGCCCGGAGCTCCTACAATGAGCAGTTCTTC
TRBV27	TRBJ2-5	TRBD2	-	CASSMDLAGGETQYF	TGTGCCAGCAGTATGGATTTAGCGGGAGGAGAGACCCAGTACTTC
TRBV15	TRBJ2-2	-	-	CATSNEGNTGELFF	TGTGCCACCAGCAATGAGGGGAACACCGGGGAGCTGTTTTTT
TRBV6-4	TRBJ1-5	-	-	CASSPGLNQPQHF	TGTGCCAGCAGTCCAGGGCTGAATCAGCCCCAGCATTTT
TRBV7-9	TRBJ2-4	-	once	CASSLSTVAKNIQYF	TGTGCCAGCAGCTTATCAACAGTAGCCAAAAACATTCAGTACTTC
TRBV28	TRBJ2-2	TRBD1	-	CASGLDRELPGELFF	TGTGCCAGCGGATTGGACAGGGAGCTTCCCGGGGAGCTGTTTTTT
TRBV4-3	TRBJ2-1	TRBD2	once	CASSQERLAGLEQFF	TGCGCCAGCAGCCAAGAGAGACTAGCGGGCCTTGAGCAGTTCTTC
TRBV29-1	TRBJ2-2	TRBD1	once	CSVEDGNRGRAGELFF	TGCAGCGTTGAAGATGGGAACAGGGGGCGCGCCGGGGAGCTGTTTTTT
TRBV11-3	TRBJ2-5	TRBD2	-	CASSSFKGLAAETQYF	TGTGCCAGCAGCTCGTTTAAGGGACTAGCAGCGGAGACCCAGTACTTC
TRBV2	TRBJ2-3	-	once	CASSEITEFSDTQYF	TGTGCCAGCAGTGAAATAACAGAATTCTCAGATACGCAGTATTTT
TRBV27	TRBJ2-7	TRBD2	-	CASTVTSGRIEQYF	TGTGCCAGCACCGTGACTAGCGGGAGGATCGAGCAGTACTTC
TRBV27	TRBJ2-7	TRBD2	-	CASSLRGGSQEQYF	TGTGCCAGCAGTTTACGTGGCGGGAGTCAAGAGCAGTACTTC
TRBV30	TRBJ2-1	-	-	CAWSVSGGGHNEQFF	TGTGCCTGGAGTGTAAGTGGTGGTGGCCACAATGAGCAGTTCTTC
TRBV5-4	TRBJ2-7	TRBD1	few	CASSLGQGAYEQYF	TGTGCCAGCAGCTTGGGACAGGGGGCCTACGAGCAGTACTTC
TRBV6-1	TRBJ1-2	TRBD1	-	CASSDRGVGYGYTF	TGTGCCAGCAGTGACAGGGGGGTCGGCTATGGCTACACCTTC
TRBV4-3	TRBJ2-7	TRBD2	-	CASSYKAGYEQYF	TGCGCCAGCAGCTACAAAGCGGGGTACGAGCAGTACTTC
TRBV6-1	TRBJ2-2	TRBD1	-	CASSAGQESGELFF	TGTGCCAGCAGTGCAGGACAGGAGTCTGGGGAGCTGTTTTTT
TRBV7-8	TRBJ2-7	TRBD1	-	CASSLVGQGYEQYF	TGTGCCAGCAGCTTAGTGGGACAGGGTTACGAGCAGTACTTC
TRBV4-1	TRBJ2-3	-	-	CASSQEANTDTQYF	TGCGCCAGCAGCCAAGAAGCTAACACAGATACGCAGTATTTT
TRBV4-3	TRBJ1-1	-	-	CASSQYVGVGGQTEAFF	TGCGCCAGCAGCCAATATGTCGGAGTAGGGGGTCAAACTGAAGCTTTCTTT